This T cell receptor (beta chain) was identified during a study of cytomegalovirus exposure and HLA in healthy donors. The V segment lost 0 bases and the J segment 3 bases; nucleotides outside the gene matches: 2. The CDR3 runs 15 residues. The germline gives CDR1 SGHTA, CDR2 FQGNSA. PCR primers comprised 60 Vbeta and 13 Jbeta primers. Sequencing used immunoSEQ multiplex PCR; TCRdb keeps in-frame clones, though not all of them. This sample carries roughly 150,000 clones, approximately 81% of them seen once, and the ten largest clones take roughly 1%. As concerns this clone: Its antigen is not known.

Study results and caveats: A later examination showed that TCR association rates differed by HLA locus, with DRB1 most and HLA-C fewest.

Input material: PBMCs. The chain is built from TRBV7-2 and TRBJ2-7; 10 bases are a match to TRBD2. This clonotype was obtained from a man younger than 40 in good health and CMV-seronegative. In DNA, the CDR3 is TGTGCCAGCAGCTTAGCCGGGACTAGCGACTACGAGCAGTACTTC. It is translated as CASSLAGTSDYEQYF.